This T cell receptor beta chain was recorded in a study of beta chain features in type 1 diabetes. The study's findings and limits: In type 1 diabetes patients, VDJ junctions had fewer insertions; deletions at these junctions were more frequent. For TCRB rearrangement, an influence of HLA type remained unresolved here. Type 1 diabetes patients showed a moderate but significant shortening of TCRB CDR3s in all four CD4+ subsets.

V was clipped by 4 bases and J by 2 bases; unmatched bases: 7. Germline CDR1 and CDR2: SGDLS and YYNGEE. This CDR3 has 15 residues. Central memory, naive, regulatory and stem cell-like memory CD4+ cells were sorted by CD45RO/CCR7/CD25/CD127/CD95/CD27. This clone was seen many times. Its antigen remains unknown. Reverse transcription of all isolated RNA meant that expressed TCRB transcripts were sequenced. Approximately 3.7 million reads per sample on average were obtained from naive, central memory and regulatory T cell samples. Produced via immunoSEQ multiplex PCR; TCRdb's table is partial and in-frame only. The table lists around 150,000 clones, about 8.1% of them singletons, with around 0.5% in the top ten.

This TCR derives from a woman between 18 and 29 years old with type 1 diabetes. The gene calls are TRBV9 and TRBJ2-7; 9 nucleotides match TRBD1. Material: central memory CD4+ T cells from blood. The CDR3 spells CASSPRQGGAYEQYF. The CDR3 DNA reads as TGTGCCAGCAGCCCGAGACAGGGGGGAGCCTACGAGCAGTACTTC.